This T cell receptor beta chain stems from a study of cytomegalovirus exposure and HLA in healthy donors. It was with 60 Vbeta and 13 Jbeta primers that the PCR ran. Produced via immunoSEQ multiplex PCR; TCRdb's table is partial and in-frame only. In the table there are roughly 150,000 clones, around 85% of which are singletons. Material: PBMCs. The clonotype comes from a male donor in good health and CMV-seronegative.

The CDR3 DNA reads TGTGCCAGCAGCGTAGGCACAGAACCCTCCCCTGGCGAGCAGTACTTC. It is translated as CASSVGTEPSPGEQYF. V is TRBV9 and J is TRBJ2-7; D is unclear. The CDR3 length is 16 residues. Trimming took 0 bases from V and 6 from J, leaving 19 bases between them. CDR1 SGDLS and CDR2 YYNGEE come from the germline V gene.